The 6 T cell receptor beta chains given below trace back to one sample, sequenced in a study of blood T cell repertoires in COVID-19. The data were produced by immunoSEQ multiplex PCR, yet TCRdb's version contains in-frame clones alone and is incomplete. This sample has about 200,000 clones, with about 79% found just once. Sequencing used peripheral blood. Source of these receptors: a human donor in a cohort sampled during active COVID-19.

V is TRBV29-1 and J is TRBJ2-5; a weak D match, TRBD1 (5 bases). The germline V gene has CDR1 SQVTM and CDR2 ANQGSEA. V was cut by 4 bases and J by 1 base, with 10 bases left in between. The CDR3 is made up of 13 amino acids. The CDR3 loop reads CSVVGQLQETQYF. The CDR3 DNA follows: TGCAGCGTTGTGGGGCAGCTCCAAGAGACCCAGTACTTC.

The chain has TRBV12-2 and TRBJ2-5; no check of the table's D call, TRBD1, against the DNA was made. TRBV12-2 is a pseudogene. The CDR3 has 16 residues. This chain's CDR3 is CASRARDRGRQQTQYF. CDR3 coding DNA: TGTGCAAGTCGCGCGAGGGACAGGGGGCGTCAGCAGACCCAGTACTTC.

The V and J genes are TRBV5-1 and TRBJ2-2; TRBD2 matches at 12 bases. The germline CDR1 and CDR2 sequences are SGHRS and YFSETQ. V lost 0 bases, J lost 5 bases, and 8 bases stayed unmatched. The CDR3 contains 18 residues. The CDR3: CASSLDVLAGGRTGELFF. The CDR3 DNA reads as TGCGCCAGCAGCTTGGACGTTCTAGCGGGAGGGAGAACCGGGGAGCTGTTTTTT. Based on the CDR3 plus reference TRBV5-1 and TRBJ2-2, the full variable domain is KAGVTQTPRYLIKTRGQQVTLSCSPISGHRSVSWYQQTPGQGLQFLFEYFSETQRNKGNFPGRFSGRQFSNSRSEMNVSTLELGDSALYLCASSLDVLAGGRTGELFFGEGSRLTVL.

The chain recombines TRBV11-2 with TRBJ2-1; 8 nucleotides match TRBD1. Per germline, CDR1 SGHAT and CDR2 FQNNGV. CDR3 length: 17 residues. The junction had 17 bases not matched to a gene; V was cut back by 5 bases and J by 8 bases. CDR3 region: CASSPGTGYWAIDEQFF. The CDR3 DNA follows: TGTGCCAGCAGCCCGGGGACAGGTTATTGGGCAATTGATGAGCAGTTCTTC.

The chain has TRBV2 and TRBJ2-2; 7 positions match TRBD1. This CDR3 has 15 residues. V was pared by 7 bases and J by 4 bases, with 9 bases of the junction left unmatched. Germline-derived CDR1 and CDR2 are SNHLY and FYNNEI. The CDR3 DNA reads TGTGCCAGCACCAGGGGGACAGCCACCACCGGGGAGCTGTTTTTT. Protein: CASTRGTATTGELFF.

The sample holds many counts of this clone. The same CDR3 can be traced to other DNA sequences in this sample. V and J are TRBV18 and TRBJ2-3; possible D gene TRBD2, 5 bases. CDR1 KGHSH and CDR2 LQKENI come from the germline V gene. The CDR3 has 14 amino acids. V was clipped by 2 bases and J by 2 bases, with 8 bases between them. The CDR3 coding sequence is TGTGCCAGCTCACCAGGACTTTCCACAGATACGCAGTATTTT. Amino acids: CASSPGLSTDTQYF.